A single sample is the source of the 10 T cell receptor beta chains below, sequenced in a study of T cells in Graves' hyperthyroidism and ophthalmopathy. The CDR3 regions of TCR beta were amplified from RNA transcripts. The primer set for the first-round RT-PCR of the TCR CDR3 was HTBI. TCRdb fed the multiplex PCR reads into MiXCR, producing one record per CDR3 protein. Counted here are fewer than 600,000 distinct CDR3 sequences, 12% to 15% occurring once; the ten biggest clones make up about 15%. The material sequenced was blood. The receptors come from a woman aged 40 to 50 with Graves' hyperthyroidism.

In this sample, this clonotype turned up many times. V is TRBV3-1 and J is TRBJ2-1; D is unresolved. The V end was cut by 7 bases, the J end by 0 bases, with 10 bases between. The CDR3 is 14 amino acids. Germline V lookup: CDR1 LGHDT, CDR2 YNNKEL (reference sequence). The CDR3 loop is CASNSRSSYNEQFF. CDR3 nucleotide sequence: TGTGCCAGCAACTCACGGAGCTCCTACAATGAGCAGTTCTTC.

This clonotype was counted at least ten times. The chain uses TRBV18 and TRBJ2-5; a weak D match, TRBD1 (6 bases). Germline lookup yields CDR1 KGHSH and CDR2 LQKENI. The CDR3 totals 14 residues. V dropped 4 bases and J dropped 3 bases, with 12 bases sitting between them. CDR3 nucleotides: TGTGCCAGCTCACTATCCAGGGGCGAAGAGACCCAGTACTTC. Protein product: CASSLSRGEETQYF.

V usage is TRBV18 and J usage is TRBJ1-4; 9 bases match TRBD1. The CDR3 covers 14 residues. The germline V gene encodes CDR1 KGHSH and CDR2 LQKENI. V shed 3 bases and J 7 bases; nucleotides not matched to a gene: 3. The CDR3: CASSPGTGLEKLFF. The CDR3 region has the DNA TGTGCCAGCTCACCCGGGACAGGGCTTGAAAAACTGTTTTTT.

This clonotype was seen more than once but under ten times. The chain couples TRBV5-1 to TRBJ1-1; D perhaps matches TRBD1 (6 bases). CDR3 length: 15 residues. Looked up from germline, CDR1 is SGHRS and CDR2 is YFSETQ. V lost 0 bases and J lost 4, with 13 bases in between. In DNA form, the CDR3 reads TGCGCCAGCAGCTTGGAAACGGGGGCCGTCACTGAAGCTTTCTTT. It is translated as CASSLETGAVTEAFF.

This clonotype was seen repeatedly, ten times or more. The junction departs from the called germline gene at one end, perhaps through a read error. V gene TRBV5-1 combines with J gene TRBJ2-4; TRBD1 matches 7 bases. This CDR3 is 14 amino acids long. Looked up from germline, CDR1 is SGHRS and CDR2 is YFSETQ. CDR3 sequence: CASSVGTAQNIQYF. The CDR3 bases are TGCGCCAGCAGCGTCGGGACAGCCCAAAACATTCAGTACTTC.

The chain recombines TRBV6-5 with TRBJ2-1; 8 nucleotides match TRBD2. The CDR3 spans 14 residues. Germline lookup yields CDR1 MNHEY and CDR2 SVGAGI. The junction had 5 bases not matched to a gene; V was cut back by 2 bases and J by 8 bases. The CDR3: CASSYGTSGDEQFF. The CDR3 DNA sequence: TGTGCCAGCAGTTACGGCACTAGCGGCGATGAGCAGTTCTTC.

V usage is TRBV20-1 and J usage is TRBJ2-5, with TRBD2 matching 8 bases. V was clipped by 6 bases and J by 5 bases; unmatched bases: 8. The CDR3 consists of 13 residues. Germline CDR1 is DFQATT and CDR2 is SNEGSKA (reference sequence). The DNA of the CDR3 is TGCAGTGCAAGGACTAGCCCAAGGGAGACCCAGTACTTC. Protein: CSARTSPRETQYF.

The CDR3 region is CASSRDSGSYEQYF. CDR3 in DNA: TGCGCCAGCAGCCGGGATAGCGGGTCCTACGAGCAGTACTTC. The rearrangement links TRBV4-1 to TRBJ2-7; 7 bases agree with TRBD2. Trimming took 4 bases from V and 1 from J; bases not matched to a gene: 4. Germline V gene sequence: CDR1 MGHRA, CDR2 YSYEKL. The CDR3 is made up of 14 amino acids.

This clonotype was picked up many times. The chain combines TRBV28 with TRBJ2-7; 10 bases are a match to TRBD2. The V gene end was trimmed by 6 bases and the J gene end by 1 base; junction bases not matched to a gene: 6. The CDR3 consists of 15 residues. Germline V gene lookup returns CDR1 MDHEN and CDR2 SYDVKM. The CDR3 region has the DNA TGTGCCAGCAGGACCGGGACTAGCGTTTCCTACGAGCAGTACTTC. It is translated as CASRTGTSVSYEQYF.

This clonotype was detected ten times or more. DNA of the CDR3: TGCGCCAGCAGCCAAGGCACAAACTCGAACACTGAAGCTTTCTTT. It yields the protein CASSQGTNSNTEAFF. This chain uses TRBV4-1 with TRBJ1-1; D is uncertain. CDR1 MGHRA and CDR2 YSYEKL come from the germline V gene. Trimming took 1 base from V and 1 from J, leaving 10 bases between them. The CDR3 length is 15 residues.